This T cell receptor (beta chain) emerged from a study of T cell responses to AZD1222 COVID-19 vaccine. This clone appeared once. Its antigen remains unknown. Repertoires were generated with immunoSEQ multiplex PCR, while TCRdb's copy carries only in-frame clones and drops some. The table lists about 150,000 clones, roughly nine tenths of them singletons, with 5.5% to 7% in the top ten. V lost 2 bases and J 2 bases, leaving 9 bases between the germline ends. The CDR3 has 14 amino acids. Germline CDR1 and CDR2: LNHDA and SQIVND (reference sequence). The study's findings and limits: Reportedly, nearly half the spike-specific TCRs target unmutated variant regions. All repertoire sampling was performed exclusively after the peak T cell response. Rises in breadth and depth of Spike-specific TCRs came after two AZD1222 doses. Donor demographics were predominantly white British with a female majority; clonal diversity may be underestimated.

This TCR came from an adult who had recovered from COVID-19. The sample consisted of peripheral blood, taken after recovery from COVID-19. The chain joins TRBV19 to TRBJ1-2; D might be TRBD1 (5 bases). The CDR3 DNA follows: TGTGCCAGTAGTATACAGGGACCGAACTATGGCTACACCTTC. Its protein is CASSIQGPNYGYTF.